The rows below give T cell receptor beta chains drawn from one sample of a study of blood T cells in healthy people across ages. TCRdb re-analysed the 5' RACE reads in MiXCR, keeping a single row per CDR3 protein. The table has 1.5 million to 2 million distinct CDR3 sequences, about 31% seen once. The specimen sequenced was blood. These receptors were collected from a woman younger than 45 in good health. Each CDR3 is given with its conserved first and last residue. Each record gives: D gene, J gene, clone size, V gene, CDR3 DNA, CDR3 protein. A D gene is named only where the DNA matches it firmly. For some rows the clone size is stated as once, few or many, or as a class when expanded; others skip it.

>-|TRBJ1-1|-|TRBV24-1
TGTGCCGCGGACGGACAGATCAACACTGAAGCTTTCTTT
CAADGQINTEAFF
>-|TRBJ2-7|-|TRBV12-3/TRBV12-4
TGTGCCAGCAGCCCCGTCTCCACCACCTACGAGCAGTACTTC
CASSPVSTTYEQYF
>TRBD1|TRBJ2-1|-|TRBV3-1
TGTGCCAGCAGCCAAGATACAGGGGCTACCTACAATGAGCAGTTCTTC
CASSQDTGATYNEQFF
>TRBD1|TRBJ1-1|-|TRBV27
TGTGCCAGCACCCTAAGGGCAGGGGGCGCGGGGACTGAAGCTTTCTTT
CASTLRAGGAGTEAFF
>-|TRBJ2-5|-|TRBV21-1
TGTGCCAGCAGCGACCCTTTGGTCGCACAGGAGACCCAGTACTTC
CASSDPLVAQETQYF
>-|TRBJ2-7|-|TRBV2
TGTGCCAGCGGGCAGGGTGTAAACGAGCAGTACTTC
CASGQGVNEQYF
>TRBD2|TRBJ2-1|few|TRBV24-1
TGTGCCACCAGTGACCCTAGCGGGAGGGCCCGTGAGCAGTTCTTC
CATSDPSGRAREQFF
>-|TRBJ2-7|many|TRBV20-1
TGCAGTGCTAGAGATCGGAAGGGAAGCGCCTACGAGCAGTACTTC
CSARDRKGSAYEQYF
>TRBD2|TRBJ2-7|few|TRBV7-9
TGTGCCAGCAGCTTCACTAGCGGGGGGGTCTACGAGCAGTACTTC
CASSFTSGGVYEQYF
>TRBD1|TRBJ2-5|-|TRBV5-1
TGCGCCAGCAGCCGGACGACAGGGCGCCAGGAGACCCAGTACTTC
CASSRTTGRQETQYF
>TRBD1|TRBJ1-2|few|TRBV28
TGTGCCACCACAGGGACAGGGCTGTTTTACAGCTATGGCTACACCTTC
CATTGTGLFYSYGYTF
>-|TRBJ2-1|-|TRBV9
TGTGCCAGCAGCCTCATCACTCCGGACGAGCAGTTCTTC
CASSLITPDEQFF
>TRBD1|TRBJ2-3|once|TRBV2
TGTGCCAGCAAAAGGGGACAGGGAGCAGATACGCAGTATTTT
CASKRGQGADTQYF
>-|TRBJ1-1|-|TRBV2
TGTGCTAGCAGAACGAATAGGTGGAGAGCTTTCTTT
CASRTNRWRAFF
>-|TRBJ2-3|few|TRBV24-1
TGTGCCACCAGTGACCCGATGGGGGCCCGGGATACGCAGTATTTT
CATSDPMGARDTQYF
>-|TRBJ2-3|-|TRBV6-5
TGTGTCAGCGGTAGGGGGGGCGGTGGCACAGATACGCAGTATTTT
CVSGRGGGGTDTQYF
>-|TRBJ1-2|few|TRBV11-2
TGTGCCAGCAGCTTCGGCGGATCTAACTATGGCTACACCTTC
CASSFGGSNYGYTF
>-|TRBJ2-3|-|TRBV12-3/TRBV12-4
TGTGCCAGTCAGACGGATACGCAGTATTTT
CASQTDTQYF
>-|TRBJ2-4|-|TRBV30
TGTGCCTGGAGTAGGGGTGCCAAAAACATTCAGTACTTC
CAWSRGAKNIQYF
>TRBD2|TRBJ2-3|-|TRBV9
TGTGCCAGCAGCGTAGCTAGCGGGGTCTTCACAGATACGCAGTATTTT
CASSVASGVFTDTQYF
>TRBD1|TRBJ1-4|-|TRBV4-1
TGCGCCAGCAGCCCGCCGGGACAGGGGAACAAAAGGGGAAAACTGTTTTTT
CASSPPGQGNKRGKLFF
>TRBD1|TRBJ2-7|-|TRBV12-3/TRBV12-4
TGTGCCAGCAGTGACTCCGGACAGGGGTGGGACGAGCAGTACTTC
CASSDSGQGWDEQYF
>TRBD2|TRBJ2-7|many|TRBV29-1
TGCAGCGTTGCCGGACTAGCGGACTACGAGCAGTACTTC
CSVAGLADYEQYF
>-|TRBJ2-2|few|TRBV7-8
TGTGCCAGCAGCTTACTCCGGGGCGGGGAGCTGTTTTTT
CASSLLRGGELFF
>TRBD2|TRBJ2-3|-|TRBV9
TGTGCCAGCAGCGTAGCGCGAGGACTAGTGGGAGATACGCAGTATTTT
CASSVARGLVGDTQYF
>TRBD2|TRBJ2-1|-|TRBV7-8
TGTGCCAGCAGCCCCCCCGCTAGCGGGGTCTACAGTGAGCAGTTCTTC
CASSPPASGVYSEQFF
>TRBD1|TRBJ2-5|-|TRBV9
TGTGCCAGCAACGTAGGGGTCAGGGGGGAGACCCAGTACTTC
CASNVGVRGETQYF
>-|TRBJ2-5|few|TRBV12-3/TRBV12-4
TGTGCCAGCAGGTTGAGCGGGCTACAAGAGACCCAGTACTTC
CASRLSGLQETQYF
>TRBD1|TRBJ1-1|-|TRBV3-1
TGTGCCAGCAGCCCCCCGCACGCAGGGGGAGCTTTCTTT
CASSPPHAGGAFF
>-|TRBJ1-2|few|TRBV20-1
TGCAGTGCTCAGGGAAGCTATGGCTACACCTTC
CSAQGSYGYTF
>-|TRBJ2-4|-|TRBV25-1
TGTGCCAGCAGTGGACCGGGACCGAGCAAAAACATTCAGTACTTC
CASSGPGPSKNIQYF
>-|TRBJ1-2|-|TRBV9
TGTGCCAGCAGCGTAGAGGTAGACTATGGCTACACCTTC
CASSVEVDYGYTF
>TRBD1|TRBJ2-2|few|TRBV5-1
TGCGCCAGCAGGCTTCGGACAGGAGGAAACACCGGGGAGCTGTTTTTT
CASRLRTGGNTGELFF
>TRBD2|TRBJ2-3|-|TRBV10-3
TGTGCCATCAAGAGCGGGAGGGAGGCAGATACGCAGTATTTT
CAIKSGREADTQYF
>TRBD2|TRBJ2-1|-|TRBV5-1
TGCGCCAGCAGCTCGGAAGCGGGGGGGCCAAGGAAGCAGTTCTTC
CASSSEAGGPRKQFF
>-|TRBJ2-2|-|TRBV28
TGTGCCAGCAGTATCACTAGCCTGGTTAACACCGGGGAGCTGTTTTTT
CASSITSLVNTGELFF
>TRBD1|TRBJ1-2|-|TRBV29-1
TGCAGCGTTGAAGATACGGGACAGCGAAACTATGGCTACACCTTC
CSVEDTGQRNYGYTF
>-|TRBJ2-2|-|TRBV12-3/TRBV12-4
TGTGCCAGCCGGCCTGCAGGGAAGGGCACCGGGGAGCTGTTTTTT
CASRPAGKGTGELFF
>-|TRBJ2-5|-|TRBV7-2
TGTGCCAGCAGCGCCACGGGCGGGGACACGGGGACCCAGTACTTC
CASSATGGDTGTQYF
>-|TRBJ2-7|-|TRBV6-1
TGTGCCAGCAGTGAACGCAGGGTGCGAGGGGGGGGATCCTACGAGCAGTACTTC
CASSERRVRGGGSYEQYF
>-|TRBJ2-7|few|TRBV21-1
TGTGCCAGCAGCAAAGCCCCTGCATACCGGGACACCTACGAGCAGTACTTC
CASSKAPAYRDTYEQYF
>TRBD1|TRBJ1-1|-|TRBV20-1
TGCAGTGCTAGGGGCCGGGACAGGGGTGAAGCTTTCTTT
CSARGRDRGEAFF
>-|TRBJ1-2|-|TRBV7-9
TGTGCCAGCAGCTTGAGTCTGGACCCCTATGGCTACACCTTC
CASSLSLDPYGYTF
>-|TRBJ2-1|once|TRBV18
TGTGCCGGCTCCCCAATATCGGGACGGATCAATGAGCAGTTCTTC
CAGSPISGRINEQFF
>TRBD1|TRBJ2-7|few|TRBV19
TGTGCCAGTAGCGCAGGGGCAGGGGGATCGTACGAGCAGTACTTC
CASSAGAGGSYEQYF
>-|TRBJ1-6|few|TRBV12-3/TRBV12-4
TGTGCCAGCAGTTTAGGGTTGTCACCCCTCCACTTT
CASSLGLSPLHF